This paragraph covers one T cell receptor beta chain sequence. Its antigen is unknown. At the DNA level, this CDR3 is encoded by other sequences in the same sample as well. This entry belongs to a study of shared clonotypes between healthy human individuals. Broader study findings: As a rule, naive subsets had a larger estimated richness than memory subsets. Sequencing depth was expected to influence donor clonotype sharing.

V was pared by 2 bases and J by 0 bases, with 7 bases between. Germline CDR1 SGDLS, CDR2 YYNGEE. This CDR3 region has 14 residues. Data came from immunoSEQ multiplex PCR; TCRdb stores just in-frame clones and leaves some out. The sample records about 2.2 million clones, around 93% being singletons. Cells designated naive CD8 were CD45RO-negative and were positively selected for CCR7, with terminally differentiated effector memory CD45RA+ cells excluded. V gene TRBV9 combines with J gene TRBJ2-3; D not resolved. The clonotype originates from a man between 18 and 29 years old in good health. Some clones in this sample may be carry-over from other donors' samples. The sequenced material came from naive CD8+ T cells from PBMCs. The CDR3: CASSVGSSTDTQYF. The CDR3 region has the DNA TGTGCCAGCAGCGTGGGTTCGAGCACAGATACGCAGTATTTT.